These 15 T cell receptor beta chains were all obtained from the same sample, sequenced in a study of STAT5B mutations in CD4+ large granular lymphocyte leukemia. Produced via immunoSEQ multiplex PCR; TCRdb's table is partial and in-frame only. The sample records about 30,000 clones, around 82% being singletons. Source material: CD4+ T cells from blood buffy coats. The receptor set was obtained from a human donor in good health.

V usage is TRBV28 and J usage is TRBJ1-1; possible D gene TRBD1, 5 bases. The V and J ends lost 7 bases and 7 bases respectively, with 13 bases between them. CDR1 and CDR2 from the germline V gene are MDHEN and SYDVKM. This CDR3 has 12 amino acids. CDR3 nucleotide sequence: TGTGCCAGCACCACGAGGGGAGATGAAGCTTTCTTT. It yields the protein CASTTRGDEAFF.

This clone occurred a few times. The chain has TRBV29-1 and TRBJ1-2; 9 bases agree with TRBD1. This CDR3 spans 12 amino acids. V gave up 5 bases and J gave up 8 bases; unmatched junction bases: 6. Germline loops: CDR1 SQVTM, CDR2 ANQGSEA. The CDR3 sequence: CSVSTGGGGYTF. The CDR3, as DNA: TGCAGCGTTTCTACAGGGGGCGGCGGCTACACCTTC.

This clone was seen only a few times. The rearrangement joins TRBV5-6 to TRBJ1-2; TRBD1 agrees at 7 bases. The CDR3 length is 12 residues. V lost 4 bases, J lost 7 bases, and 4 bases stayed unmatched. Per the germline V gene, CDR1 is SGHDT and CDR2 is YYEEEE. The CDR3 DNA is TGTGCCAGCAGCCCGACAGGGTTTGGCTACACCTTC. It translates to CASSPTGFGYTF.

There are a few counts of this clone. This chain uses TRBV2 with TRBJ1-5; D call uncertain. V lost 6 bases and J lost 3, with 9 bases in between. This CDR3 is built from 13 residues. CDR1 and CDR2 (germline): SNHLY, FYNNEI. The CDR3 sequence is CASRRQDNQPQHF. For the CDR3, the DNA is TGTGCCAGCAGGAGACAAGACAATCAGCCCCAGCATTTT.

The chain has TRBV6-6 and TRBJ2-1; a possible D gene is TRBD1 (6 bases). This CDR3 contains 15 residues. Germline V CDR1 and CDR2: MNHNY, SVGAGI (reference sequence). V gave up 5 bases and J gave up 0 bases, with 11 bases separating them. This CDR3 is CASSPTGSSYNEQFF. Here the CDR3 DNA reads TGTGCCAGCAGTCCTACAGGGAGCTCCTACAATGAGCAGTTCTTC.

Only one count was recorded for this clone. The chain couples TRBV7-3 to TRBJ1-2; a possible D gene is TRBD1 (6 bases). The CDR3 runs to 13 residues. V gave up 8 bases and J gave up 7 bases, with 17 bases separating them. Germline-derived CDR1 and CDR2 are SGHTA and FQGTGA. In nucleotides, the CDR3 is TGTGCCAGCGGCGGGGAGGGGGTCGGTGGCTACACCTTC. This codes for CASGGEGVGGYTF.

J is TRBJ2-7 and V is TRBV27, with 7 bases matching TRBD1. CDR1 and CDR2 from the germline V gene are MNHEY and SMNVEV (reference sequence). The V segment lost 6 bases and the J segment 0 bases; nucleotides outside the gene matches: 8. The CDR3 contains 15 residues. CDR3 sequence: CASRSHRDSSYEQYF. CDR3 sequence (DNA): TGTGCCAGCAGATCTCATCGGGACAGCTCCTACGAGCAGTACTTC.

The chain uses TRBV2 and TRBJ2-7; 10 positions agree with TRBD1. Germline CDR1 SNHLY, CDR2 FYNNEI. CDR3 size: 14 residues. The V and J ends lost 5 bases and 3 bases, in that order; junction bases with no gene match: 4. For the CDR3, the DNA is TGTGCCAGCAGTAAAAGGACAGGGGGCTACGAGCAGTACTTC. This codes for CASSKRTGGYEQYF.

The chain links TRBV5-1 to TRBJ2-3; D gene unclear. The V end was cut by 5 bases, the J end by 3 bases, with 13 bases between. Per the germline V gene, CDR1 is SGHRS and CDR2 is YFSETQ. The CDR3 extends over 14 amino acids. This CDR3 reads CASSIGLVTDTQYF. The CDR3 DNA reads as TGCGCCAGCAGTATAGGGCTAGTTACAGATACGCAGTATTTT. The full variable domain, in which reference TRBV5-1 and TRBJ2-3 provide the parts outside the CDR3, is KAGVTQTPRYLIKTRGQQVTLSCSPISGHRSVSWYQQTPGQGLQFLFEYFSETQRNKGNFPGRFSGRQFSNSRSEMNVSTLELGDSALYLCASSIGLVTDTQYFGPGTRLTVL.

This sequence joins TRBV30 and TRBJ1-6, with a possible D match to TRBD1 (5 bases). Germline CDR1 is GTSNPN and CDR2 is SVGIG (reference sequence). The CDR3 contains 14 residues. V was cut by 7 bases and J by 8 bases, with 18 bases left in between. The CDR3 region is CASRPDSEHSPLHF. DNA of the CDR3: TGTGCCTCTAGACCTGACAGCGAACATTCACCCCTCCACTTT.

CDR3 bases: TGCGCCAGCAGCCAAGATCTCCAGCAGGGGCAAGAGACCCAGTACTTC. As protein: CASSQDLQQGQETQYF. This chain links TRBV4-3 with TRBJ2-5; D may be TRBD1 (6 bases). V gave up 0 bases and J gave up 2 bases, with 13 bases separating them. The germline gives CDR1 LGHNA, CDR2 YSLEER. This CDR3 is built from 16 residues.

This clone came up a few times. V is TRBV7-2 and J is TRBJ2-2, with D hard to call. CDR1 SGHTA and CDR2 FQGNSA come from the germline V gene. Trimming shortened V by 5 bases and J by 0 bases, and 7 bases separated the two germline ends. CDR3 size: 14 residues. The CDR3 region is CASSATSNTGELFF. The CDR3 region has the DNA TGTGCCAGCAGCGCTACTTCGAACACCGGGGAGCTGTTTTTT.

The chain has TRBV5-8 and TRBJ1-3; 7 bases map to TRBD1. After removal of 0 bases from V and 2 bases from J, the junction contained 8 bases not matched to a gene. Per the germline V gene, CDR1 is SGHTS and CDR2 is YDEGEE. The CDR3 has 17 residues. For the CDR3, the DNA is TGTGCCAGCAGCTTGGCCCAGGGGGTAGAAGCTGGAAACACCATATATTTT. The encoded protein is CASSLAQGVEAGNTIYF.

This clone was recorded a few times. V is TRBV9 and J is TRBJ1-2; maybe TRBD1 (6 bases). V lost 3 bases to trimming and J lost 5 bases, with 11 bases between them. The CDR3 totals 13 residues. The germline CDR1 and CDR2 sequences are SGDLS and YYNGEE. The chain's CDR3 is CASSGPQGYGYTF. The CDR3 DNA sequence: TGTGCCAGCAGCGGACCACAGGGATATGGCTACACCTTC.

The CDR3 loop is CAIKDGPGNTIYF. The CDR3 DNA is TGTGCCATCAAGGACGGACCTGGAAACACCATATATTTT. The rearrangement joins TRBV10-3 to TRBJ1-3; D unresolved. Germline lookup yields CDR1 ENHRY and CDR2 SYGVKD. V was trimmed by 7 bases and J by 2 bases, leaving 9 bases between them. The CDR3 length is 13 residues.